This T cell receptor beta chain originates from a study of CD8 T cells in ankylosing spondylitis. The study, taken as a whole, reports: Prior literature has documented some motif variants in synovial fluid and blood from reactive arthritis. Disease-linked clones reportedly concentrated significantly in matched ankylosing spondylitis synovial fluid. Roughly eight highly homologous variants made up a TCR beta motif, and this motif appeared characteristic of ankylosing spondylitis blood.

From the 5' RACE reads, TCRdb called clonotypes with MiXCR, one entry per CDR3 protein. The sample holds hundreds of thousands of distinct CDR3 sequences, roughly a quarter seen once. CDR1 is SGHRS, CDR2 YFSETQ, per germline. The CDR3 loop spans 15 amino acids. Deletions cut 3 bases from V and 2 bases from J, with 11 bases between. This clonotype has more than one count but fewer than ten. The target antigen is unknown. The TCR comes from a male donor with ankylosing spondylitis. The sample comprised blood, either unsorted or a sorted T cell fraction (not recorded which). The chain carries TRBV5-1 and TRBJ2-2; maybe TRBD2 (5 bases). Written as DNA, the CDR3 is TGCGCCAGCAGCTCCAGACGGACTAACACCGGGGAGCTGTTTTTT. Translated, it gives CASSSRRTNTGELFF.